The clone carrying this T cell receptor beta chain was observed a single time. This sample is drawn from a study of blood T cell repertoires in COVID-19. Assay used: immunoSEQ multiplex PCR; TCRdb lists only in-frame clones, some missing. The sample yields 40,000 to 45,000 clones, 89% seen once. The germline V gene has CDR1 LNHNV and CDR2 YYDKDF (reference sequence). Germline trimming cut 6 bases from V and 1 base from J; bases unmatched to any gene: 4. There are 14 residues in the CDR3. The source material was peripheral blood. The chain couples TRBV15 to TRBJ1-1; 8 nucleotides align to TRBD1. The sequence derives from a man aged 50 or older with active COVID-19. The CDR3 sequence is CATSRQGTNTEAFF. The CDR3 DNA reads TGTGCCACCAGTAGACAGGGGACGAACACTGAAGCTTTCTTT.